This TCR beta chain was sequenced for a study of control samples from healthy donors and cancer patients. The ends were cut back, 0 bases at V and 6 bases at J, with 14 bases in the middle. The CDR3 runs 16 residues. Germline CDR1 is MGHRA and CDR2 is YSYEKL. Data came from immunoSEQ multiplex PCR; TCRdb stores just in-frame clones and leaves some out. The sample includes 40,000 or so clones, around 93% seen only once; the top ten take more than 20%. The gene calls are TRBV4-1 and TRBJ2-2; D assignment may be TRBD1 or TRBD2 (5 bases each). The receptor was derived from a middle-aged woman with head and neck cancer. Sequencing used PBMCs. The CDR3 sequence: CASSQDSGKRAGELFF. The CDR3 region has the DNA TGCGCCAGCAGCCAAGATTCAGGGAAGAGGGCCGGGGAGCTGTTTTTT.